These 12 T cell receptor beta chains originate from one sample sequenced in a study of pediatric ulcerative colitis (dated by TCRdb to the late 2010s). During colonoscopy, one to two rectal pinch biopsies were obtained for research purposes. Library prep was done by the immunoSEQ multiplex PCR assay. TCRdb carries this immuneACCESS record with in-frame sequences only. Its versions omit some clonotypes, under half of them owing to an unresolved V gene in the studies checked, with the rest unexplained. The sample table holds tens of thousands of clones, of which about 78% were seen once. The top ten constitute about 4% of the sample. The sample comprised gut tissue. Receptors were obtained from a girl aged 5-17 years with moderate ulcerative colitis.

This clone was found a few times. This CDR3 is CASSQGTGLGNEQFF. The CDR3 nucleotides read TGCGCCAGCAGCCAAGGGACAGGACTCGGCAATGAGCAGTTCTTC. The chain is built from TRBV4-1 and TRBJ2-1, with TRBD1 matching over 7 bases. Germline V gene lookup returns CDR1 MGHRA and CDR2 YSYEKL. V lost 1 base, J lost 6 bases, and 6 bases stayed unmatched. This CDR3 spans 15 amino acids.

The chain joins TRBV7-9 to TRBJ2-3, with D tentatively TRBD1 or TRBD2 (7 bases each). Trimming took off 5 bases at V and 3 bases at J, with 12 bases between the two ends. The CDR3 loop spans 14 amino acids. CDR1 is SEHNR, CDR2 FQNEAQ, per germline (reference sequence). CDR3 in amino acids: CASSPGGVTDTQYF. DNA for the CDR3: TGTGCCAGCAGCCCAGGGGGGGTTACAGATACGCAGTATTTT.

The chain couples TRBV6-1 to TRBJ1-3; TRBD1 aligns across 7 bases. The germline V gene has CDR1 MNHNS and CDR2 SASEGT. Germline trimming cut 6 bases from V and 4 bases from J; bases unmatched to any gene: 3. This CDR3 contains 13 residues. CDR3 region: CASSGGQGNTIYF. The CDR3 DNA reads TGTGCCAGCAGCGGGGGACAGGGAAACACCATATATTTT.

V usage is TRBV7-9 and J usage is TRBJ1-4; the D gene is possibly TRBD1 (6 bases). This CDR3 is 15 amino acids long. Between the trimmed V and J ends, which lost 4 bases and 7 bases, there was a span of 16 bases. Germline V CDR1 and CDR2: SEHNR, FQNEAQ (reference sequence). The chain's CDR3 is CASSSNGRGGEKLFF. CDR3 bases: TGTGCCAGCAGCTCCAACGGCAGGGGAGGTGAAAAACTGTTTTTT.

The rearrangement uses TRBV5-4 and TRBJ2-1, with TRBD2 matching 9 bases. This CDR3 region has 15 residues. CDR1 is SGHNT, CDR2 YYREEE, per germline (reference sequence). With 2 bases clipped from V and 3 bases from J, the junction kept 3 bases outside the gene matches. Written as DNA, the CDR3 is TGTGCCAGCAGCTTCGGGACTAGCCGCTACAATGAGCAGTTCTTC. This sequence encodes CASSFGTSRYNEQFF.

The CDR3 DNA reads as TGTGCCAGCAGCTTAGTCCAAGGCAGCACAGATACGCAGTATTTT. It encodes CASSLVQGSTDTQYF. The chain couples TRBV11-1 to TRBJ2-3; no firm D call. CDR1 is SGHAT and CDR2 is FQDESV in the germline V gene (reference sequence). This CDR3 region has 15 residues. The germline V and J ends were trimmed by 1 base and 0 bases, with 8 bases remaining between them.

This CDR3 reads CASSVAVTYEQYF. The CDR3 nucleotides read TGTGCCAGCAGTGTAGCGGTTACCTACGAGCAGTACTTC. The genes are TRBV2 and TRBJ2-7; perhaps TRBD2 as D (6 bases). The CDR3 is 13 residues long. The ends were cut back, 4 bases at V and 2 bases at J, with 9 bases in the middle. CDR1 and CDR2 from the germline V gene are SNHLY and FYNNEI.

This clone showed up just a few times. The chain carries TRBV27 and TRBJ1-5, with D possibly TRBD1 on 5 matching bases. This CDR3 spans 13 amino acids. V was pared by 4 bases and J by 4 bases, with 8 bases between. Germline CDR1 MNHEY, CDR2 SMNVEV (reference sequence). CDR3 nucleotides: TGTGCCAGCAGTTGGACAATGAATCAGCCCCAGCATTTT. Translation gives CASSWTMNQPQHF.

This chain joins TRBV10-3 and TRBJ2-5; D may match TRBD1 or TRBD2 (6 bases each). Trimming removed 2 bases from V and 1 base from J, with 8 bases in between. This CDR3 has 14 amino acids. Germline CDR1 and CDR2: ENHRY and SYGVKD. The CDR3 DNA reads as TGTGCCATCAGTGAGAGGGGGGCCCAAGAGACCCAGTACTTC. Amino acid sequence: CAISERGAQETQYF.

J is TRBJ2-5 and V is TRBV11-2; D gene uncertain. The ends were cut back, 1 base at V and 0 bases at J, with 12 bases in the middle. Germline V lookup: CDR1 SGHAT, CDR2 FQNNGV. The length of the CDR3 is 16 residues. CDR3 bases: TGTGCCAGCAGCTTAGGGTTCGTACCAAACCAAGAGACCCAGTACTTC. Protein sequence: CASSLGFVPNQETQYF.

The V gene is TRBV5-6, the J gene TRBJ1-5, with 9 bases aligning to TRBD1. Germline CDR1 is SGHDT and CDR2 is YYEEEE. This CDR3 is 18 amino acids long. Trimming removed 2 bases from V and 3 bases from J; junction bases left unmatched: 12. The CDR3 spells CASSFTYRGRILNQPQHF. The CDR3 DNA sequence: TGTGCCAGCAGCTTTACTTACAGGGGGCGAATTCTCAATCAGCCCCAGCATTTT.

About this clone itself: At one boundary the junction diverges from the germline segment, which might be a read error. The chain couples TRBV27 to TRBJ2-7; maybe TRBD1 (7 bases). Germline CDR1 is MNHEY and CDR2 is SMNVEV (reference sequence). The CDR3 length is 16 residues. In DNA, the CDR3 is TGTGCCGGCAGGAAGGGGGCGTCAGGGGAGGTGTACGAGCAGTACTTC. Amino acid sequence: CAGRKGASGEVYEQYF.